This TCR beta chain was identified during a study of shared clonotypes between healthy human individuals. Generated by immunoSEQ multiplex PCR, the TCRdb table keeps only in-frame clones and is missing some. The table has around 500,000 clones, 81% seen once. Germline loops: CDR1 MDHEN, CDR2 SYDVKM. This CDR3 contains 14 residues. V was clipped by 7 bases and J by 0 bases, with 12 bases between them. Donors were healthy HIV-negative adults without recently reported acute infections or vaccinations. Adults of Caucasian background living in Nashville, Tennessee made up all donors. Sequencing was performed on PBMCs. The chain uses TRBV28 and TRBJ2-5; D is perhaps TRBD2 (6 bases). The source is a woman aged 40 to 50 in good health. Some clones in this sample may be carry-over from other donors' samples. The CDR3 DNA reads TGTGCCAGCACATTCGGCGGGAACCAAGAGACCCAGTACTTC. It specifies CASTFGGNQETQYF.